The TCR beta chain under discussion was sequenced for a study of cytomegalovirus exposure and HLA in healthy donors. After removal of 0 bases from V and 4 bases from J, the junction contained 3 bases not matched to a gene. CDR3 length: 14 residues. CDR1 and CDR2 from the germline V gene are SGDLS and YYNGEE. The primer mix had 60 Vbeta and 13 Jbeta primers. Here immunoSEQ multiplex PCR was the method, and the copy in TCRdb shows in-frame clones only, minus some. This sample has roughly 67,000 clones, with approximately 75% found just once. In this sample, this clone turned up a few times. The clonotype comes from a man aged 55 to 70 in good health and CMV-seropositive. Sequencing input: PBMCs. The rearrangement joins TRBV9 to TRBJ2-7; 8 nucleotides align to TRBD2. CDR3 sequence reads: CASSVGPGGYEQYF. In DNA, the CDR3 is TGTGCCAGCAGCGTAGGCCCGGGGGGGTACGAGCAGTACTTC.